This T cell receptor (beta chain) was sequenced in a study of T cell responses to AZD1222 COVID-19 vaccine. Repertoires were generated with immunoSEQ multiplex PCR, while TCRdb's copy carries only in-frame clones and drops some. The sample contains about 100,000 clones, 92% of which appear only once. Regarding the study as a whole: Baseline serostatus was positive in only a handful of AZD1222 recipients. With dominance at 160-218 and 743-854, vaccine-associated CD4 TCRs spanned spike. Without day 14 samples, only post-peak T cell repertoires were studied.

Trimming took 0 bases from V and 7 from J; bases not matched to a gene: 9. The CDR3 spans 15 residues. Germline loops: CDR1 SGHKS, CDR2 YYEKEE (reference sequence). Of note for this clone: Its antigen is undetermined.

The rearrangement joins TRBV5-5 to TRBJ1-2; 7 positions agree with TRBD1. The TCR sequence derives from an adult who received the AZD1222 COVID-19 vaccine. The input for sequencing was peripheral blood, taken 28 days after the second AZD1222 dose. The CDR3 protein is CASSLEHRGLSGYTF. The CDR3 DNA reads TGTGCCAGCAGCTTGGAACACAGGGGTTTAAGTGGCTACACCTTC.